This record concerns one T cell receptor beta chain sequence. TCRdb fed the RACE reads into MiXCR, producing one record per CDR3 protein. This table has under 200,000 distinct CDR3 sequences, approximately 30% appearing once. The CDR3 runs to 12 residues. The V gene's germline CDR1 is DFQATT and CDR2 SNEGSKA (reference sequence). Trimming left V 1 base short and J 6 bases short, with 9 bases between. The data were obtained in a study of human T cells and chemical hapten exposure. Time point defined: patch test 3, about 24 weeks after DPC sensitization. Treatment described: therapeutic diphenylcyclopropenone sensitization with weekly scalp DPC.

The sequence came from a woman younger than 35 with alopecia areata. Some clones in this sample may be carry-over from other donors' samples. This chain links TRBV20-1 with TRBJ2-5; D possibly corresponds to TRBD1 (5 bases). The sequencing here drew on whole blood, taken in connection with sensitization to the hapten diphenylcyclopropenone (DPC). The CDR3 coding sequence is TGCAGTGCTAGAGGGACAATCCAGACCCAGTACTTC. The encoded protein is CSARGTIQTQYF.